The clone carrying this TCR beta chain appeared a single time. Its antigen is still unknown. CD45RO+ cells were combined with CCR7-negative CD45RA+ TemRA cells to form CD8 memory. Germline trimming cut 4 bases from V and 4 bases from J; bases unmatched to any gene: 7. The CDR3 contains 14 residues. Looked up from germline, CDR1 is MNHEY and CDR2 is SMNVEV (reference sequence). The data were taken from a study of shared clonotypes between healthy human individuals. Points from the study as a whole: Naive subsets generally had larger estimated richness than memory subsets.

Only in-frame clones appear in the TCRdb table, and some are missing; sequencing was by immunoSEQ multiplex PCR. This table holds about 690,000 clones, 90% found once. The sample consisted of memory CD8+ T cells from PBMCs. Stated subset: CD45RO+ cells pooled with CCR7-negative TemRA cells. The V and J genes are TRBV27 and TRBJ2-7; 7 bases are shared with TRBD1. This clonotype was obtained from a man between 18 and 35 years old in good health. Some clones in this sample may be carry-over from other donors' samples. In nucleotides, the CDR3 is TGTGCCAGCAGTTACGGGACAGCATTTTACGAGCAGTACTTC. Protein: CASSYGTAFYEQYF.